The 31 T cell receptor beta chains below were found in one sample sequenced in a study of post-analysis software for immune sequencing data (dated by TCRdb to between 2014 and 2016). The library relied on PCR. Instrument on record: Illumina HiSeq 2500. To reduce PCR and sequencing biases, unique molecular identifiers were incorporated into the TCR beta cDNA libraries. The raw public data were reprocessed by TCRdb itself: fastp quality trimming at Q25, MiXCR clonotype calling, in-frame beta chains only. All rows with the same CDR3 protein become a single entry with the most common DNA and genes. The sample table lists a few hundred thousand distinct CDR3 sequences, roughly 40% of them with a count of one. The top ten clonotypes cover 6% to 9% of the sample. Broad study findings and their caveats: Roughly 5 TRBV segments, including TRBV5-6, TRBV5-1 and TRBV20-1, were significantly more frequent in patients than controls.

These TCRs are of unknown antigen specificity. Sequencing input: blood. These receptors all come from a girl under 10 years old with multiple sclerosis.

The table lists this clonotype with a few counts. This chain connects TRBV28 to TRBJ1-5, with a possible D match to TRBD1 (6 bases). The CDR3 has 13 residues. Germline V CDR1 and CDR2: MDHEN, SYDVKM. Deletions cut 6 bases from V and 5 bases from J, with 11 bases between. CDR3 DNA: TGTGCCAGCAGCGGACAGAGTTATCAGCCCCAGCATTTT. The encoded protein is CASSGQSYQPQHF.

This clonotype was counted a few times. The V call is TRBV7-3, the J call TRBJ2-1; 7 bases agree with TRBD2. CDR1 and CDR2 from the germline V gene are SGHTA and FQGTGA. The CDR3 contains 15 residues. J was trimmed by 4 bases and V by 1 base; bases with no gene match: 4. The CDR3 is CASSLMLAEYNEQFF. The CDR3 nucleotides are TGTGCCAGCAGCTTAATGCTAGCGGAGTACAATGAGCAGTTCTTC.

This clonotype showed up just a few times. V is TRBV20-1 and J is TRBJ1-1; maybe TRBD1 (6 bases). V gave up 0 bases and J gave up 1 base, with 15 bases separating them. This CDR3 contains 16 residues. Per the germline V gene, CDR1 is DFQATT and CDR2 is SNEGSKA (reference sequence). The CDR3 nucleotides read TGCAGTGCTAGAGATCTGTTGGGGGCCGAGAACACTGAAGCTTTCTTT. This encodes CSARDLLGAENTEAFF.

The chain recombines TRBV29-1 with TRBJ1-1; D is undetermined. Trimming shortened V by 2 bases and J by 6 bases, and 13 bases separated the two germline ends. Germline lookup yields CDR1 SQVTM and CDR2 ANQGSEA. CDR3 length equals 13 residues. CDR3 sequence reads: CSVEMALLSEAFF. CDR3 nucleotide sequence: TGCAGCGTTGAAATGGCGCTACTCTCTGAAGCTTTCTTT.

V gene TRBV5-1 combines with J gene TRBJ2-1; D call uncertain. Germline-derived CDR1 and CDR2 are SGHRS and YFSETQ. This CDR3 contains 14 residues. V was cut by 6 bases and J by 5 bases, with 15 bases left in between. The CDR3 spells CASTHGVENNEQFF. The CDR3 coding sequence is TGCGCCAGCACCCATGGGGTCGAGAACAATGAGCAGTTCTTC.

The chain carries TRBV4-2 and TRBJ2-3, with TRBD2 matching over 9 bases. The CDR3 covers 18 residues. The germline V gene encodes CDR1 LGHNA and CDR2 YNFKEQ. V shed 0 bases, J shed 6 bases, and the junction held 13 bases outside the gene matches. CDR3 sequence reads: CASSQDKGTSPVSDTQYF. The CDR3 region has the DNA TGTGCCAGCAGCCAAGACAAAGGGACTAGCCCAGTATCCGATACGCAGTATTTT.

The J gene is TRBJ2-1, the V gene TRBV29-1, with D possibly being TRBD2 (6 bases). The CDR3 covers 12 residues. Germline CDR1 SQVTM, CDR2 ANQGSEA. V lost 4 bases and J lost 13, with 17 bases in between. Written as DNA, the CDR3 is TGCAGCGTTGTGGGACTGTTGGAGACCCAGTTCTTC. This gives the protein CSVVGLLETQFF.

CDR3: CASSLEREGEAFF. CDR3 DNA sequence: TGTGCCAGCAGCTTAGAGCGGGAAGGTGAGGCTTTCTTT. This chain joins TRBV7-7 and TRBJ1-1; D not resolved. V was clipped by 1 base and J by 11 bases, with 14 bases between them. From germline, CDR1 is SSHAT and CDR2 FNYEAQ (reference sequence). CDR3 length equals 13 residues.

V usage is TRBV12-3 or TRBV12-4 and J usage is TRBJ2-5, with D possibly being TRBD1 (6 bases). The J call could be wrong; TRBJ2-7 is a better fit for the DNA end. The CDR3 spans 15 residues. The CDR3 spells CASSLGQAGLNEQYF. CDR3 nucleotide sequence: TGTGCCAGCAGTTTAGGACAGGCTGGGCTTAACGAGCAGTACTTC.

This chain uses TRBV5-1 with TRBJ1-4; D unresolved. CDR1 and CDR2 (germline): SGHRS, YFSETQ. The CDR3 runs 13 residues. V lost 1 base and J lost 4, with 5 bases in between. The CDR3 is CASSLTNNEKLFF. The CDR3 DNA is TGCGCCAGCAGCTTGACAAATAATGAAAAACTGTTTTTT.

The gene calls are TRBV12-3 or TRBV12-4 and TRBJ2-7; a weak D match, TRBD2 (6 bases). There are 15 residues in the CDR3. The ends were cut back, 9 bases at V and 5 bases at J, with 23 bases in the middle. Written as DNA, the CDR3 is TGTGCCAGTCGAGTGGAGGGACGGAGTACCAACGAGCAGTACTTC. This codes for CASRVEGRSTNEQYF.

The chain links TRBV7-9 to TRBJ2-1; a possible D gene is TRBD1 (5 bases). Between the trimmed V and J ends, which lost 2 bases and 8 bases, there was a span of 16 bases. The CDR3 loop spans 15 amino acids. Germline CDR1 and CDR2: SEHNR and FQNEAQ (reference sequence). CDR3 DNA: TGTGCCAGCAGCTTAACAGGTGTCTCGGCCCATGAGCAGTTCTTC. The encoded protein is CASSLTGVSAHEQFF.

The CDR3 nucleotides read TGTGCCAGCAGCCCGCTGACTAGGGACAATTACAATGAGCAGTACTTC. Its translation is CASSPLTRDNYNEQYF. The chain employs TRBV13 and TRBJ2-7, with D perhaps assigned TRBD1 or TRBD2 (6 bases each). This CDR3 is built from 16 residues. Germline loops: CDR1 PRHDT, CDR2 FYEKMQ (reference sequence). Trimming cost V 5 bases and J 7 bases, with 24 bases left between them.

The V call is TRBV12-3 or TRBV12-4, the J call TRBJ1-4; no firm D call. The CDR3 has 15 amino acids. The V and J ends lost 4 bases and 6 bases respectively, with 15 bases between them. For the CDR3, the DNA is TGTGCCAGCAGTTACCAGGCGGGAGTGGATGAAAAACTGTTTTTT. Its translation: CASSYQAGVDEKLFF.

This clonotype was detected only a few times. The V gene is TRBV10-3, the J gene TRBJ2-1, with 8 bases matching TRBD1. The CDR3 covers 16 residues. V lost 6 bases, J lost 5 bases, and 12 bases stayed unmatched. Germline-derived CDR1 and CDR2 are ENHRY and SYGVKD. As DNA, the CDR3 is TGTGCCATCAGCCACGACAGGGGTACAGGGGACAATGAGCAGTTCTTC. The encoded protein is CAISHDRGTGDNEQFF.

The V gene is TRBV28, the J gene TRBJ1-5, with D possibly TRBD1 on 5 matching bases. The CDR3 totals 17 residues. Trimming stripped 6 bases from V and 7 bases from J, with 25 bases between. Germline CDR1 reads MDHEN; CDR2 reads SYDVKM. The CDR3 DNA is TGTGCCAGCAGGACAACGATTTCGAGGAGGGGAGGCCAGCCCCAGCATTTT. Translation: CASRTTISRRGGQPQHF.

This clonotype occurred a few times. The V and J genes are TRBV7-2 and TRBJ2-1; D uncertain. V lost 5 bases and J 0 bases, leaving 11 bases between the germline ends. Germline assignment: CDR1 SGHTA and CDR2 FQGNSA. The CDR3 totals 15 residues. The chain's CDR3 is CASSDSLSSYNEQFF. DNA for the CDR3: TGTGCCAGCAGCGACTCGTTGAGCTCCTACAATGAGCAGTTCTTC.

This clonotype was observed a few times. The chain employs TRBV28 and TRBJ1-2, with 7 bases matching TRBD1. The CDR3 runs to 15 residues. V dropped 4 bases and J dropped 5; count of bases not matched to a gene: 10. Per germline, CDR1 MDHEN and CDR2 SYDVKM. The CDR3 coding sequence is TGTGCCAGCAGTTCGCAGGGGGAAACCGTTTATGGCTACACCTTC. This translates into CASSSQGETVYGYTF.

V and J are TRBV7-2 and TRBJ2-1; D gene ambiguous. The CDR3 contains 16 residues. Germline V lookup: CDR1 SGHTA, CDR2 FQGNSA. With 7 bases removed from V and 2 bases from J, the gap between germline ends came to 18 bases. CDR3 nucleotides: TGTGCCAGCACCCAAAGCATCAACTCCCCCTACAATGAGCAGTTCTTC. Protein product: CASTQSINSPYNEQFF.

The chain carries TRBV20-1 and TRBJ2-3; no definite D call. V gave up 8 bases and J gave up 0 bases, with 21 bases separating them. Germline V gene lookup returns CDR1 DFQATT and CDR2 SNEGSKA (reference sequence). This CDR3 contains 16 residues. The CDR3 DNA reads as TGCAGTCCCACATCAGGAGCGCAACATAGCACAGATACGCAGTATTTT. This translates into CSPTSGAQHSTDTQYF.

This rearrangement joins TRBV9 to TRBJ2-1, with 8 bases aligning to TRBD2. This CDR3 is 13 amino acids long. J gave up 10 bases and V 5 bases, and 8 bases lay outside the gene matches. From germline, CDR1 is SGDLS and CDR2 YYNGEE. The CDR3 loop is CASSTGGVREQFF. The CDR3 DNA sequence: TGTGCCAGCAGTACGGGAGGGGTACGAGAGCAGTTCTTC.

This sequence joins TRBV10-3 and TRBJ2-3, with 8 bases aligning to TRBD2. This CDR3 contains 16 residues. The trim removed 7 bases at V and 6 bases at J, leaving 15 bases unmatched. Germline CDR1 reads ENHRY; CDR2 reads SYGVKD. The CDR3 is CAIKGPVGLASDTQYF. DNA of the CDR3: TGTGCCATCAAGGGGCCCGTCGGACTAGCTTCGGATACGCAGTATTTT.

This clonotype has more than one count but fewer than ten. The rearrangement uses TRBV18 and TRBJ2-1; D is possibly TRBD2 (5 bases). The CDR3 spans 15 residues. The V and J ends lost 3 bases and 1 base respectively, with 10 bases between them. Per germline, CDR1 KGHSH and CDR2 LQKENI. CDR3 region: CASSPQPGSYNEQFF. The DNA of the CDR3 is TGTGCCAGCTCACCGCAGCCGGGGTCCTACAATGAGCAGTTCTTC. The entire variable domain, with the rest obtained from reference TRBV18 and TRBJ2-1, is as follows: NAGVMQNPRHLVRRRGQEARLRCSPMKGHSHVYWYRQLPEEGLKFMVYLQKENIIDESGMPKERFSAEFPKEGPSILRIQQVVRGDSAAYFCASSPQPGSYNEQFFGPGTRLTVL.

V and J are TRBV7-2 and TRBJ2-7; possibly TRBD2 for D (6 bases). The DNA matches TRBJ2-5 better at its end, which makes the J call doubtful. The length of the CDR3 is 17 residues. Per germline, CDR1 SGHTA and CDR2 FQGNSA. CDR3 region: CASSLGVWDGAGETQYF. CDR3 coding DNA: TGTGCCAGCAGCTTAGGTGTATGGGATGGGGCGGGGGAGACCCAGTACTTC.

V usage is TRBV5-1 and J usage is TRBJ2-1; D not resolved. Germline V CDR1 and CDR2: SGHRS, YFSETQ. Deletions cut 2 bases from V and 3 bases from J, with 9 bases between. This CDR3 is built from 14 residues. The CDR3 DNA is TGCGCCAGCAGCTTCCTCAAGAGCTACAATGAGCAGTTCTTC. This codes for CASSFLKSYNEQFF.

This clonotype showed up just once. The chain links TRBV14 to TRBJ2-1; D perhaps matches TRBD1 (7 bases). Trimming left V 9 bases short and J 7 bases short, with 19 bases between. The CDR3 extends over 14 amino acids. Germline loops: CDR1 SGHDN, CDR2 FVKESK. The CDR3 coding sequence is TGTGCCAGGAGAAGCAGGGGGGCCTCGAATGAGCAGTTCTTC. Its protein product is CARRSRGASNEQFF.

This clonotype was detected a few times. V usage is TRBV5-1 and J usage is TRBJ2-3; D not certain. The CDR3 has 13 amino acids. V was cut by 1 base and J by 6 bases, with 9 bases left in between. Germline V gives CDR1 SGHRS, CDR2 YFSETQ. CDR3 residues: CASSLNAPDTQYF. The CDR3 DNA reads TGCGCCAGCAGCTTGAACGCCCCCGATACGCAGTATTTT.

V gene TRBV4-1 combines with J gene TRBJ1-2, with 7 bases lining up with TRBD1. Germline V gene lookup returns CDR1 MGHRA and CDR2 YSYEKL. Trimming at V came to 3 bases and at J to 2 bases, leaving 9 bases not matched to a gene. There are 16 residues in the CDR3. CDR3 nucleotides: TGCGCCAGCAGCCAGTCAGGGGGACTACTGAACTATGGCTACACCTTC. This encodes CASSQSGGLLNYGYTF.

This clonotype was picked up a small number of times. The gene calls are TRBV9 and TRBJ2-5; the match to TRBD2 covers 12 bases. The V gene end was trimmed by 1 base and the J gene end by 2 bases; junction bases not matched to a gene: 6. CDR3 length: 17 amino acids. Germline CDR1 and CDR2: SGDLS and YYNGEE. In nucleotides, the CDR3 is TGTGCCAGCAGCGTATCTAGCGGGGGGGGAACACAAGAGACCCAGTACTTC. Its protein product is CASSVSSGGGTQETQYF.

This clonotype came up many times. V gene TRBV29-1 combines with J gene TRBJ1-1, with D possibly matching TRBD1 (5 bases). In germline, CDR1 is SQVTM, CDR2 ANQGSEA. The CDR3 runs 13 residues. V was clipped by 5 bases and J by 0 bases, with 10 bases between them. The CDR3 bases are TGCAGCGTTCAGGGAGTCATGAACACTGAAGCTTTCTTT. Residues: CSVQGVMNTEAFF.

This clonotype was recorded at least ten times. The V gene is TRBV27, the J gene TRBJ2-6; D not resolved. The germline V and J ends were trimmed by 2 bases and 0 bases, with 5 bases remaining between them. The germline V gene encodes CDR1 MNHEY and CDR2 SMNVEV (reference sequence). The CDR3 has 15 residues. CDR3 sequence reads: CASSLIGSGANVLTF. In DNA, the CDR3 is TGTGCCAGCAGTTTAATCGGCTCTGGGGCCAACGTCCTGACTTTC.